What follows describes a single T cell receptor beta chain. This record comes from a study of cytomegalovirus exposure and HLA in healthy donors. This PCR relied on a set of 60 Vbeta primers and 13 Jbeta primers. TCRdb's table, derived via immunoSEQ multiplex PCR, lists solely in-frame clones and lacks some. The data contain around 190,000 clones, approximately 70% of them singletons. The source is a woman in her thirties in good health and CMV-seropositive. Sequencing input: PBMCs.

The CDR3 DNA sequence: TGTGCCAGCAGTTCTTTCACCGGGGAGCTGTTTTTT. This gives the protein CASSSFTGELFF. This chain connects TRBV27 to TRBJ2-2; D unclear. This CDR3 region has 12 residues. With 4 bases removed from V and 4 bases from J, the gap between germline ends came to 4 bases. Germline V gene sequence: CDR1 MNHEY, CDR2 SMNVEV (reference sequence).